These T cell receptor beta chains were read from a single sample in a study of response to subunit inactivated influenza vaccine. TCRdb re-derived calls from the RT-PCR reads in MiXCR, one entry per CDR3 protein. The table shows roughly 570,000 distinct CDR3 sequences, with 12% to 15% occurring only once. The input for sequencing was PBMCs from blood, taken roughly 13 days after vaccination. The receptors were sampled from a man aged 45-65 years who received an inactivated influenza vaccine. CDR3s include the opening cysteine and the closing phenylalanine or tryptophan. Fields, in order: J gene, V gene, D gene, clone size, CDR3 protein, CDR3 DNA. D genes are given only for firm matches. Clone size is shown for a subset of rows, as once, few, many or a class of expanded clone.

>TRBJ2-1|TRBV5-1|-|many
CASSTVFRSYNEQFF
TGCGCCAGCAGCACTGTATTTAGATCCTACAATGAGCAGTTCTTC
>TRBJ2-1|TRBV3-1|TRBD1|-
CASSLLGGKSSYNEQFF
TGTGCCAGCAGCCTCTTAGGGGGCAAAAGCTCCTACAATGAGCAGTTCTTC
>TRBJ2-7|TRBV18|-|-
CASSPSGLGVGYEQYF
TGTGCCAGCTCACCAAGTGGTTTAGGAGTCGGTTACGAGCAGTACTTC
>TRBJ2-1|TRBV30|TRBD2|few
CAWIAGGPYNEQFF
TGTGCCTGGATAGCGGGAGGGCCCTACAATGAGCAGTTCTTC
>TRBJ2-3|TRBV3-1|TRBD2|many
CASSLTSGGAWSDTQYF
TGTGCCAGCAGCCTAACTAGCGGGGGGGCGTGGTCAGATACGCAGTATTTT
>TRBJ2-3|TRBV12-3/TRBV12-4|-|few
CASRGRSGVRTDTQYF
TGTGCCAGCAGGGGAAGGTCCGGGGTCCGCACAGATACGCAGTATTTT
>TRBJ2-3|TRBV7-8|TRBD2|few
CASSLVRSGDATDTQYF
TGTGCCAGCAGCTTAGTACGTAGCGGGGATGCCACAGATACGCAGTATTTT
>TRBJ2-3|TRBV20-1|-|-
CSASLRQGTDTQYF
TGCAGTGCTAGTCTAAGGCAGGGCACAGATACGCAGTATTTT
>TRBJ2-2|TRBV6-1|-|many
CATWGDLFTGELFF
TGTGCCACCTGGGGGGATCTATTCACCGGGGAGCTGTTTTTT
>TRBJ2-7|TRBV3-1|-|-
CASSHTSGATTEQYF
TGTGCCAGCAGCCACACATCGGGGGCTACAACGGAGCAGTACTTC
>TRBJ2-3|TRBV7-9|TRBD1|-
CASSFTPGQGWRDTQYF
TGTGCCAGCAGCTTTACTCCGGGACAGGGGTGGAGGGATACGCAGTATTTT
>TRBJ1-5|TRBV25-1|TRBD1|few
CASSFGTEVSAQHF
TGTGCCAGCAGTTTCGGGACAGAGGTTTCGGCCCAGCATTTT
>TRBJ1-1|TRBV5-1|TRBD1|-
CASSGQGDEAFF
TGCGCCAGCAGTGGACAGGGGGATGAAGCTTTCTTT
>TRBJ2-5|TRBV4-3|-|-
CASSQFRGFQETQYF
TGCGCCAGCAGCCAATTTCGGGGCTTCCAAGAGACCCAGTACTTC
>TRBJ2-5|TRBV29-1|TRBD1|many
CSVEKTRTGQETQYF
TGCAGCGTTGAGAAAACGAGGACAGGCCAAGAGACCCAGTACTTC
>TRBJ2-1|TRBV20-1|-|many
CSARDPSGAQNYNEQFF
TGCAGTGCTAGAGATCCATCCGGGGCGCAGAACTACAATGAGCAGTTCTTC
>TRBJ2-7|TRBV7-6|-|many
CATSLGASSGEQYF
TGTGCCACCAGCCTAGGGGCTTCAAGTGGCGAGCAGTACTTC
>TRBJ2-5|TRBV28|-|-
CASSLAPDGGWETQYF
TGTGCCAGCAGTTTAGCCCCCGATGGGGGGTGGGAGACCCAGTACTTC
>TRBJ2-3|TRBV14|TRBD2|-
CASSQVFGGTQYF
TGTGCCAGCAGCCAAGTTTTCGGGGGGACGCAGTATTTT
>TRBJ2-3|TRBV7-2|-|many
CASSFRSHTDTQYF
TGTGCCAGCAGCTTCCGGTCTCACACAGATACGCAGTATTTT
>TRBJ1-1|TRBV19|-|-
CASSIDHATEAFF
TGTGCCAGTAGTATAGATCACGCCACTGAAGCTTTCTTT
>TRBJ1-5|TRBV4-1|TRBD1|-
CASRRQGAGQPQHF
TGCGCCAGCAGACGACAGGGGGCCGGTCAGCCCCAGCATTTT
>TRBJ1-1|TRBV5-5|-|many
CATQLDMNTEAFF
TGTGCCACCCAGTTGGATATGAACACTGAAGCTTTCTTT
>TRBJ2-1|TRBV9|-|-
CASSPGASSSYNEQFF
TGTGCCAGCAGTCCGGGGGCGTCCAGCTCCTACAATGAGCAGTTCTTC
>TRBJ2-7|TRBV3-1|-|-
CASSQDWRVGEQYF
TGTGCCAGCAGCCAAGATTGGAGGGTGGGTGAGCAGTACTTC
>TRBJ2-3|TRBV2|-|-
CASRGAPATQYF
TGTGCCAGCAGGGGGGCCCCCGCTACGCAGTATTTT
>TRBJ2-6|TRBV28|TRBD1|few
CASDPRTGVPGANVLTF
TGTGCCAGCGATCCACGGACAGGGGTGCCTGGGGCCAACGTCCTGACTTTC
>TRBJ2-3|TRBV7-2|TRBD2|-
CASSLSGGPYTDTQYF
TGTGCCAGCAGCCTTAGCGGGGGGCCGTACACAGATACGCAGTATTTT
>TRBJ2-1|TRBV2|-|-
CASSELGAPELYNEQFF
TGTGCCAGCAGTGAATTGGGGGCACCCGAGCTCTACAATGAGCAGTTCTTC
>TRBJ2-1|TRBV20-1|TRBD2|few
CSATGLAGIYEQFF
TGCAGTGCGACCGGACTAGCGGGCATCTATGAGCAGTTCTTC
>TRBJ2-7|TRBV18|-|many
CASSPPGGVYEQYF
TGTGCCAGCTCACCACCTGGAGGGGTCTACGAGCAGTACTTC
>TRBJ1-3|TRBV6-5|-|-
CASSYDPRSGNTIYF
TGTGCCAGCAGTTACGATCCCCGCTCTGGAAACACCATATATTTT
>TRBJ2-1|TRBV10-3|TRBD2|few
CAISASDGGSDEQFF
TGTGCCATCAGCGCTAGCGACGGGGGGTCCGATGAGCAGTTCTTC
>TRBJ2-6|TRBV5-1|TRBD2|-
CASSFGGTGANVLTF
TGCGCCAGCAGCTTCGGGGGGACTGGGGCCAACGTCCTGACTTTC
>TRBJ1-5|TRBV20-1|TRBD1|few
CSFETGGTGQPQHF
TGCAGTTTTGAGACAGGGGGCACGGGTCAGCCCCAGCATTTT
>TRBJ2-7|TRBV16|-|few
CASSQRVGAPSYEQYF
TGTGCCAGCAGCCAACGGGTGGGAGCGCCCTCCTACGAGCAGTACTTC
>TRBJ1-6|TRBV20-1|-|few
CSARDPGWIAPLHF
TGCAGTGCTAGAGATCCAGGATGGATCGCACCCCTCCACTTT
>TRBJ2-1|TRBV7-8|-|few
CASRQYRGGEQFF
TGTGCCAGCAGGCAATACAGGGGAGGCGAGCAGTTCTTC
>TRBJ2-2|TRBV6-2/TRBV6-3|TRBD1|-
CASSDRDRGELFF
TGTGCCAGCAGCGACAGGGATCGCGGGGAGCTGTTTTTT
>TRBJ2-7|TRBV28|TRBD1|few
CASSTGGQPYEQYF
TGTGCCAGCAGTACAGGGGGCCAACCCTACGAGCAGTACTTC
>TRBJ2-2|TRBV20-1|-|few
CSARERTPGELFF
TGCAGTGCTAGAGAGAGAACCCCCGGGGAGCTGTTTTTT
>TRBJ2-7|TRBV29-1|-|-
CSGGPGLNEQYF
TGCAGCGGGGGCCCGGGCCTTAACGAGCAGTACTTC
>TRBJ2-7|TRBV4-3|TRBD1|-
CASSQGGQDHSYEQYF
TGCGCCAGCAGCCAAGGGGGACAGGACCATTCCTACGAGCAGTACTTC
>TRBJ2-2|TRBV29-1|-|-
CSVEVAAMNTGELFF
TGCAGCGTTGAGGTAGCGGCCATGAACACCGGGGAGCTGTTTTTT
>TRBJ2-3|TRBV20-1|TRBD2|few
CSRRGLAGYSTDTQYF
TGCAGTAGGAGAGGGCTAGCGGGATACTCAACGGATACGCAGTATTTT
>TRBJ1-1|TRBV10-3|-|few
CAIRPGQSNTEAFF
TGTGCCATCAGACCCGGACAGTCGAACACTGAAGCTTTCTTT
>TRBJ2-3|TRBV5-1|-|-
CASSLGALGGTDTQYF
TGCGCCAGCAGCTTGGGTGCTCTAGGGGGCACAGATACGCAGTATTTT